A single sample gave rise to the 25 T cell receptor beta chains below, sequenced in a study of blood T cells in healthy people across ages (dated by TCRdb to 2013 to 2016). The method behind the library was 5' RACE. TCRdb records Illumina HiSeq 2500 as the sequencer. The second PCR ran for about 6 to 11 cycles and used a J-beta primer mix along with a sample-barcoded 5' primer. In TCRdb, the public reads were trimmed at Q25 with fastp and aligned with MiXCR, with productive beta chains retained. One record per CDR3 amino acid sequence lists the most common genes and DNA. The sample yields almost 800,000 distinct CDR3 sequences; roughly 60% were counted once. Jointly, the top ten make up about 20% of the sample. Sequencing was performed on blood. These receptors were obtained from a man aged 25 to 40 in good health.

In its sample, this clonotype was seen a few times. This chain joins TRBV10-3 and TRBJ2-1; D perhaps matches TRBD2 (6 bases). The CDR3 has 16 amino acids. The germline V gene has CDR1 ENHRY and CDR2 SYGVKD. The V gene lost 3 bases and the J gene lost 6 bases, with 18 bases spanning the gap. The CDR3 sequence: CAISDSGGRPLNEQFF. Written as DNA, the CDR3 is TGTGCCATCAGTGATTCAGGAGGGAGACCTCTCAATGAGCAGTTCTTC.

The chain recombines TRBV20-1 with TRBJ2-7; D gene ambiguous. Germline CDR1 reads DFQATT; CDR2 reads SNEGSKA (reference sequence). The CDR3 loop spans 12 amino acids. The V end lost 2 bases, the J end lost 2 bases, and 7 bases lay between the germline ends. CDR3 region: CSARRVPYEQYF. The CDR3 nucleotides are TGCAGTGCTAGAAGGGTACCCTACGAGCAGTACTTC.

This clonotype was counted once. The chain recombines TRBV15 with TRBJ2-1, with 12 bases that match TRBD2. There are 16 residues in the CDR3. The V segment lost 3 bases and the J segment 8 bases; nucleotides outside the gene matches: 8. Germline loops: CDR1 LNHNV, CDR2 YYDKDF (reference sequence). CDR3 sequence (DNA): TGTGCCACCAGCAGGGAACGACTAGCGGGAGCACATGAGCAGTTCTTC. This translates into CATSRERLAGAHEQFF.

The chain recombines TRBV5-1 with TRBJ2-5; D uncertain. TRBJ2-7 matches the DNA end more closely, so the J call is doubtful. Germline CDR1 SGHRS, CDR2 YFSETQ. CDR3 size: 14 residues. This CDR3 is CASSLSVPPYEQYF. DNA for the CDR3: TGCGCCAGCAGCTTGTCAGTGCCTCCCTACGAGCAGTACTTC.

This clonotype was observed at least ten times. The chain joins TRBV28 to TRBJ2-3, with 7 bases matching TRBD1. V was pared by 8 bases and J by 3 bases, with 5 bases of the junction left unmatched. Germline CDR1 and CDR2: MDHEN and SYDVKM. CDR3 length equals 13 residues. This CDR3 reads CASRDSHTDTQYF. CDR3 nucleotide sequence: TGTGCCAGCCGGGACAGTCATACAGATACGCAGTATTTT.

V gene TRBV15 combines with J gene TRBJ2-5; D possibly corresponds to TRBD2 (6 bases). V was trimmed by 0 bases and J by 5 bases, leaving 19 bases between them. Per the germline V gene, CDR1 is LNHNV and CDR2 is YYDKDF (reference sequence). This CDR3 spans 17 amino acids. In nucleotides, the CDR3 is TGTGCCACCAGCAGAGAGGTTAATGCGGGGTCCCGGGAGACCCAGTACTTC. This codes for CATSREVNAGSRETQYF.

The CDR3 here is CASSTGTRNEQFF. Written as DNA, the CDR3 is TGTGCCAGCAGCACCGGGACTAGAAATGAGCAGTTCTTC. The chain couples TRBV7-9 to TRBJ2-1; 8 bases are shared with TRBD2. From germline, CDR1 is SEHNR and CDR2 FQNEAQ (reference sequence). The CDR3 covers 13 residues. J was trimmed by 7 bases and V by 5 bases; bases with no gene match: 4.

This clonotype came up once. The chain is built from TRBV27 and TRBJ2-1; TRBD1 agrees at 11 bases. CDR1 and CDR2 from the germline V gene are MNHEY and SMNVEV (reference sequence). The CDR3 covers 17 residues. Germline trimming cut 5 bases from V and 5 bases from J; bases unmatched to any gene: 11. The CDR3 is CASSLWAGTGGNNEQFF. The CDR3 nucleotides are TGTGCCAGCAGTCTGTGGGCCGGGACAGGGGGTAACAATGAGCAGTTCTTC.

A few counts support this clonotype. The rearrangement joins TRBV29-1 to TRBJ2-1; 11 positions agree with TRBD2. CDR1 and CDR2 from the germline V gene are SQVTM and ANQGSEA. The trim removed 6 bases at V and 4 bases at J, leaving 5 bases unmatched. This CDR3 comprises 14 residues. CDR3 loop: CSVVAGGWYNEQFF. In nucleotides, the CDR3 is TGCAGCGTAGTAGCGGGAGGGTGGTACAATGAGCAGTTCTTC.

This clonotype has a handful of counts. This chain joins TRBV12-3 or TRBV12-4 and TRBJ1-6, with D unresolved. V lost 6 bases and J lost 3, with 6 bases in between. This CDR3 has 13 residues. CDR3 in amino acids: CASSEYYNSPLHF. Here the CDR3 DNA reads TGTGCCAGCAGCGAATACTATAATTCACCCCTCCACTTT.

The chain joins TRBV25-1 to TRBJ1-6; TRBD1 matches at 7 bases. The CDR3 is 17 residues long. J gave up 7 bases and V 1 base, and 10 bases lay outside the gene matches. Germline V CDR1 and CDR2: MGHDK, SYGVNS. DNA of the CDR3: TGTGCCAGCAGTGAATCCCTAAGACAGGGACGCAATTCACCCCTCCACTTT. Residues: CASSESLRQGRNSPLHF.

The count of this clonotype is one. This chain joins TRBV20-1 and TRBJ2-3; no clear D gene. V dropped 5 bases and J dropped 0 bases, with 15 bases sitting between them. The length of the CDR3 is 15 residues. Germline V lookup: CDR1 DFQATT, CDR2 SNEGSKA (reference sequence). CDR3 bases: TGCAGTGCTCTCAACAGAGACTCTAGCACAGATACGCAGTATTTT. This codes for CSALNRDSSTDTQYF.

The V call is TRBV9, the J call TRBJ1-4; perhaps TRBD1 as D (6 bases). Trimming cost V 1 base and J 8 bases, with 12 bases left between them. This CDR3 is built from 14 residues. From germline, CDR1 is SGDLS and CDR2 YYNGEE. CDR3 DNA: TGTGCCAGCAGCGTAAACAGGGTTGACGAAAAACTGTTTTTT. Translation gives CASSVNRVDEKLFF.

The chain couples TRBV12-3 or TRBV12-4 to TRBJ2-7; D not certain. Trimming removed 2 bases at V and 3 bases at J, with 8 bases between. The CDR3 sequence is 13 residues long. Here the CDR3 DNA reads TGTGCCAGCAGTTTAATGGGATTCTACGAGCAGTACTTC. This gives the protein CASSLMGFYEQYF.

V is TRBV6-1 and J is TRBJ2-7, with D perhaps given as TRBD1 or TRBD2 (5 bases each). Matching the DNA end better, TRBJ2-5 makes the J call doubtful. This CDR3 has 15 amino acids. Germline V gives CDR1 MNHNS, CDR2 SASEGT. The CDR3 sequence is CASSEIVGEQETQYF. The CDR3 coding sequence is TGTGCCAGCAGTGAAATTGTAGGGGAGCAAGAGACCCAGTACTTC.

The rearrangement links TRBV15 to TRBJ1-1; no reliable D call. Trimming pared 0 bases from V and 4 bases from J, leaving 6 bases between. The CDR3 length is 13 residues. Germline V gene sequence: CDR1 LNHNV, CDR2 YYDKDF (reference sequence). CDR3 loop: CATSRDHSTEAFF. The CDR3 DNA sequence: TGTGCCACCAGCAGAGATCACAGCACTGAAGCTTTCTTT.

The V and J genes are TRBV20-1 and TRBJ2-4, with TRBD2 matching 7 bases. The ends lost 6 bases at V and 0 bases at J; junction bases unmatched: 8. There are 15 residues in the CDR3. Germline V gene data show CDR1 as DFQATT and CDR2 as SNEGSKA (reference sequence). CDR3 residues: CSAETSATAKNIQYF. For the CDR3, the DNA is TGCAGTGCGGAAACTAGCGCTACAGCCAAAAACATTCAGTACTTC.

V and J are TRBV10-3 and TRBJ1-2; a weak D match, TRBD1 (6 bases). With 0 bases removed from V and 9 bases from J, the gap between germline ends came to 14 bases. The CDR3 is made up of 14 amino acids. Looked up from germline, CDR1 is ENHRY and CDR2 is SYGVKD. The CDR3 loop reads CAISESLGTGRYTF. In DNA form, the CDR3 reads TGTGCCATCAGTGAGTCGTTAGGCACAGGGCGCTACACCTTC.

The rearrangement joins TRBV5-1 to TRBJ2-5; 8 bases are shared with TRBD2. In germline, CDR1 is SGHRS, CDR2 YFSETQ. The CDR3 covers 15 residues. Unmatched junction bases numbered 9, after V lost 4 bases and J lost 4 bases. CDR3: CASSAGLVIRETQYF. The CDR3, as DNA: TGCGCCAGCAGCGCGGGACTAGTAATCAGAGAGACCCAGTACTTC.

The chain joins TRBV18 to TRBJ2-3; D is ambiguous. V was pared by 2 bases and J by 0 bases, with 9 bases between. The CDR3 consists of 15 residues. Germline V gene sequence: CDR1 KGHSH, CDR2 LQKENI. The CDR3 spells CASSPSTSSTDTQYF. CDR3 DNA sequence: TGTGCCAGCTCACCAAGTACGAGTAGCACAGATACGCAGTATTTT.

CDR3 DNA sequence: TGTGCCACCAGCAGAGTCCGGGACAGCCATGGCTACACCTTC. Protein: CATSRVRDSHGYTF. The chain recombines TRBV15 with TRBJ1-2, with 7 bases identical to TRBD1. V trimming: 1 base; J trimming: 6 bases; junction bases outside the gene matches: 5. This CDR3 has 14 residues. Germline V gene data show CDR1 as LNHNV and CDR2 as YYDKDF (reference sequence). Full variable domain (rest looked up from reference TRBV15 and TRBJ1-2): DAMVIQNPRYQVTQFGKPVTLSCSQTLNHNVMYWYQQKSSQAPKLLFHYYDKDFNNEADTPDNFQSRRPNTSFCFLDIRSPGLGDTAMYLCATSRVRDSHGYTFGSGTRLTVV.

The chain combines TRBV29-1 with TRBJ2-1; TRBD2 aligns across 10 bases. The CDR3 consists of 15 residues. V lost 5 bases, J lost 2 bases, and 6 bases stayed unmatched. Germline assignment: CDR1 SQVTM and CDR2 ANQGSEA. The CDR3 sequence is CSVSLAGGAYNEQFF. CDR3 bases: TGCAGCGTTTCTTTAGCGGGGGGTGCCTACAATGAGCAGTTCTTC.

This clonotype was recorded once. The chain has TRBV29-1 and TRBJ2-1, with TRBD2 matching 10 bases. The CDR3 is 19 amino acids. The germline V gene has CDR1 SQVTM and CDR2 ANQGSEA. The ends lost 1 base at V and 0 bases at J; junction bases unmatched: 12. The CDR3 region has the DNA TGCAGCGTTGAAGGGGCGTCTAGCGGGAGCCCTGTCTCCTACAATGAGCAGTTCTTC. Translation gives CSVEGASSGSPVSYNEQFF.

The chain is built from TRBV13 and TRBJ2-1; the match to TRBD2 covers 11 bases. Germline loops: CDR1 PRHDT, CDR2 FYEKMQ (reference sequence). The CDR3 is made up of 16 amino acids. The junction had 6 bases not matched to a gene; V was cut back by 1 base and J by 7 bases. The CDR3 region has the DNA TGTGCCAGCAGCTTAGTCGAGACTAGCGGGGAAAATGAGCAGTTCTTC. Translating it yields CASSLVETSGENEQFF.

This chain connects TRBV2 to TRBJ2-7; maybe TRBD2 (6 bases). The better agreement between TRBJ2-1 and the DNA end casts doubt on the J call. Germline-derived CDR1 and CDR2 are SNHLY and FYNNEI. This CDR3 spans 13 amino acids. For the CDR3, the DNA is TGTGCCAGCGGTAGTTCTAGCGACAATGAGCAGTTCTTC. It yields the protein CASGSSSDNEQFF.